A selection of T cell receptor beta chains follows, all from one sample in a study of Ad26.COV2.S vaccination and SARS-CoV-2 variants. Generated by immunoSEQ multiplex PCR, the TCRdb table keeps only in-frame clones and is missing some. The profile shows hundreds of thousands of clones, more than 80% of them singletons. The starting material was peripheral blood, obtained in a trial of Ad26.COV2.S vaccine versus placebo. These receptors came from a person aged 18 to 65 who received the Ad26.COV2.S COVID-19 vaccine or a placebo. The CDR3 runs from the conserved cysteine through the conserved F or W. Fields, in order: V gene, J gene, CDR3 protein.

v_call: TRBV3-1/TRBV3-2; j_call: TRBJ2-3; cdr3_aa: CASSTTGERVTDTQYF
v_call: TRBV6-5; j_call: TRBJ2-3; cdr3_aa: CASRGLAGLDTQYF
v_call: TRBV7-8; j_call: TRBJ2-7; cdr3_aa: CASSLTGGGQHEQYF
v_call: TRBV3-1/TRBV3-2; j_call: TRBJ2-1; cdr3_aa: CASGRTGRNNEQFF
v_call: TRBV21-1; j_call: TRBJ2-3; cdr3_aa: CASSIMTSGSPTDTQYF
v_call: TRBV3-1/TRBV3-2; j_call: TRBJ1-4; cdr3_aa: CASSQGTGAHEKLFF
v_call: TRBV20-1; j_call: TRBJ2-5; cdr3_aa: CSARGGETQYF
v_call: TRBV10-3; j_call: TRBJ1-2; cdr3_aa: CATRDQTGHGYTF
v_call: TRBV6-5; j_call: TRBJ1-1; cdr3_aa: CASSYSTSKMNTEAFF
v_call: TRBV6-6; j_call: TRBJ2-7; cdr3_aa: CASSYWLAVSYEQYF
v_call: TRBV19; j_call: TRBJ1-1; cdr3_aa: CASSIYSEGTEAFF
v_call: TRBV23-1; j_call: TRBJ2-7; cdr3_aa: CASSQLRENGYEQYF
v_call: TRBV7-9; j_call: TRBJ1-1; cdr3_aa: CASSLRTERPETEAFF
v_call: TRBV5-4; j_call: TRBJ2-1; cdr3_aa: CASSVGLAGDEQFF
v_call: TRBV5-4; j_call: TRBJ1-1; cdr3_aa: CASSRATGMNTEAFF
v_call: TRBV2; j_call: TRBJ1-2; cdr3_aa: CASNNGPIGGYTF
v_call: TRBV6-1; j_call: TRBJ2-2; cdr3_aa: CASSENRSDRELFF
v_call: TRBV6-6; j_call: TRBJ2-7; cdr3_aa: CASSSSGGPAYEQYF
v_call: TRBV19; j_call: TRBJ2-2; cdr3_aa: CASSPTTSGGIGELFF
v_call: TRBV19; j_call: TRBJ2-5; cdr3_aa: CASSILGELGTQYF
v_call: TRBV5-1; j_call: TRBJ1-5; cdr3_aa: CASSFDGQENQPQHF
v_call: TRBV3-1/TRBV3-2; j_call: TRBJ2-1; cdr3_aa: CASSQDSGGFNEQFF
v_call: TRBV18; j_call: TRBJ1-1; cdr3_aa: CASSLSSNTEAFF
v_call: TRBV9; j_call: TRBJ1-2; cdr3_aa: CASSVGQPNYGYTF
v_call: TRBV3-1/TRBV3-2; j_call: TRBJ2-4; cdr3_aa: CASSQEPSTRYF
v_call: TRBV6-1; j_call: TRBJ2-1; cdr3_aa: CASSEAESSYNEQFF
v_call: TRBV3-1/TRBV3-2; j_call: TRBJ2-1; cdr3_aa: CATVGGATGNEQFF
v_call: TRBV7-9; j_call: TRBJ1-1; cdr3_aa: CASSRQGRLNTEAFF
v_call: TRBV4-2; j_call: TRBJ2-5; cdr3_aa: CASSHVAGGEGETQYF
v_call: TRBV6-1; j_call: TRBJ2-2; cdr3_aa: CASTNPAGVGELFF
v_call: TRBV20-1; j_call: TRBJ1-1; cdr3_aa: CSASSSVNTEAFF
v_call: TRBV25-1; j_call: TRBJ2-5; cdr3_aa: CASSELTQAYQETQYF
v_call: TRBV18; j_call: TRBJ1-4; cdr3_aa: CASSPPNRGRGEKLFF
v_call: TRBV5-4; j_call: TRBJ1-5; cdr3_aa: CASSIGRSGQPQHF
v_call: TRBV6-6; j_call: TRBJ2-5; cdr3_aa: CASSYLPAGDSETQYF
v_call: TRBV10-3; j_call: TRBJ2-7; cdr3_aa: CAISDFGSPYEQYF
v_call: TRBV30; j_call: TRBJ2-1; cdr3_aa: CAWSAIGTSGAGEQFF
v_call: TRBV18; j_call: TRBJ2-1; cdr3_aa: CASSPPSVNEQFF
v_call: TRBV20-1; j_call: TRBJ2-2; cdr3_aa: CSASKGQVNTGELFF
v_call: TRBV6-1; j_call: TRBJ2-1; cdr3_aa: CASSEAPISGRGYEQFF
v_call: TRBV7-2; j_call: TRBJ1-2; cdr3_aa: CASNTFGGAPYGYTF
v_call: TRBV18; j_call: TRBJ1-4; cdr3_aa: CASSRDIINEKLFF
v_call: TRBV7-2; j_call: TRBJ1-3; cdr3_aa: CASKEQHTIYF
v_call: TRBV18; j_call: TRBJ2-5; cdr3_aa: CASSPGSETQYF
v_call: TRBV29-1; j_call: TRBJ2-5; cdr3_aa: CSVSRGGTQYF
v_call: TRBV11-2; j_call: TRBJ1-6; cdr3_aa: CASSIGQGVNSPLHF